The 4 T cell receptor beta chains below were found in one sample sequenced in a study of blood T cell repertoires in COVID-19. Sequencing used immunoSEQ multiplex PCR; TCRdb keeps in-frame clones, though not all of them. In the table there are roughly 100,000 clones, 80% to 85% of which are singletons. The sample consisted of peripheral blood. All receptors come from an elderly man with acute or convalescent COVID-19.

This clone appeared a single time. This sequence joins TRBV7-2 and TRBJ2-3; the match to TRBD2 covers 11 bases. The germline V gene has CDR1 SGHTA and CDR2 FQGNSA. V lost 2 bases, J lost 4 bases, and 8 bases stayed unmatched. The CDR3 covers 17 residues. The CDR3 reads CASSLFVAGGGPDTQYF. In nucleotides, the CDR3 is TGTGCCAGCAGCTTATTTGTAGCGGGAGGGGGCCCAGATACGCAGTATTTT.

This clone was picked up a small number of times. V usage is TRBV12-3 or TRBV12-4 and J usage is TRBJ1-2; 7 nucleotides match TRBD1. Unmatched junction bases numbered 2, after V lost 3 bases and J lost 4 bases. This CDR3 spans 13 amino acids. Here the CDR3 DNA reads TGTGCCAGCAGTTTTTCAGGGGGCTATGGCTACACCTTC. Its protein product is CASSFSGGYGYTF.

This clone came up a few times. V gene TRBV6-5 combines with J gene TRBJ1-1; tentatively, D is TRBD1 (5 bases). This CDR3 is 13 amino acids long. Germline V gives CDR1 MNHEY, CDR2 SVGAGI. With 5 bases removed from V and 1 base from J, the gap between germline ends came to 8 bases. DNA for the CDR3: TGTGCCAGCAGTAACGGGGGGAACACTGAAGCTTTCTTT. As protein: CASSNGGNTEAFF.

The V gene is TRBV3-1 (or the pseudogene TRBV3-2), the J gene TRBJ2-3, with TRBD2 identical over 10 bases. This CDR3 is 14 amino acids long. The junction had 5 bases not matched to a gene; V was cut back by 2 bases and J by 9 bases. Germline values: CDR1 LGHDT, CDR2 YNNKEL (reference sequence). In nucleotides, the CDR3 is TGTGCCAGCAGCCAACAGCGGGAGGGCCCCACGCAGTATTTT. This gives the protein CASSQQREGPTQYF.